This TCR beta chain emerged from a study of T cell responses to AZD1222 COVID-19 vaccine. Study-level findings and limits: Clonal diversity was possibly underestimated; the donors were predominantly white British and more often female. A rise in Spike-specific TCR breadth and depth followed two AZD1222 doses.

The method was immunoSEQ multiplex PCR; TCRdb's version includes in-frame clones alone and lacks a portion of them. The profile shows under 95,000 clones, under 90% of them singletons. This clone was observed many times. Its antigen is as yet unknown. The CDR3 has 15 amino acids. Germline CDR1 reads SGHDN; CDR2 reads FVKESK. V trimming: 8 bases; J trimming: 3 bases; junction bases outside the gene matches: 10. This TCR was sampled from an adult in good health. This material consisted of peripheral blood, taken on day 0 of AZD1222 vaccination. The V call is TRBV14, the J call TRBJ1-2, with TRBD1 identical over 9 bases. The CDR3 DNA reads as TGTGCCAGCTTTTACCTAACAGGGGGCGACTATGGCTACACCTTC. Its protein is CASFYLTGGDYGYTF.